This TCR beta chain was recovered during a study of OX40 agonist ivuxolimab in advanced cancers. At the level of the study: Patients received ivuxolimab, an intravenous treatment, every 2 weeks at 0.01 to 10 mg/kg. The study, taken as a whole, reports: At 0.1 to 3.0 mg/kg and by week 6, clonal expansion occurred in CD4+ and CD8+ blood T cells. CD8+ T cells averaged more expanded clones than CD4+. Researchers did not determine the expanded peripheral T cells' antigen specificity.

In regard to this clone: Its antigen is currently unknown.

Trimming shortened V by 3 bases and J by 3 bases, and 8 bases separated the two germline ends. Germline assignment: CDR1 MDHEN and CDR2 SYDVKM. The CDR3 is 13 amino acids. Sequencing was performed with immunoSEQ multiplex PCR; in TCRdb, only in-frame clones are kept and a portion is missing. The data show about 100,000 clones, roughly 80% seen once. The input for sequencing was CD4+ or CD8+ T cells sorted from blood, taken in a trial of the OX40 agonist ivuxolimab. The receptor comes from an adult with an advanced solid tumor such as melanoma, head and neck, liver or kidney cancer. The genes are TRBV28 and TRBJ1-1, with no clear D. The CDR3 bases are TGTGCCAGCAGTTTTCCCGGGGACACTGAAGCTTTCTTT. Translating it yields CASSFPGDTEAFF.